This TCR beta chain was sequenced in a study of CD8+CD57+ T cells in acquired aplastic anemia. Study overall: Sorted CD4+ and CD8+ cells gave a mean 3.2 ug DNA, range about 0.2 to 27.4 ug. General observations from the study: Comparison of patients with controls identified approximately 28 shared CD8+ CDR3 sequences.

For this clonotype: The antigen remains unidentified.

This CDR3 contains 14 residues. In germline, CDR1 is SGHVS, CDR2 FQNEAQ. V gave up 5 bases and J gave up 3 bases, with 11 bases separating them. Patients picked for sequencing had shown CD8+CD57+ cell expansion detected by flow cytometry. Using genomic DNA as the template, TCR beta VDJ and CDR3 profiling was carried out. TCRdb redid the calling of the reads with MiXCR, one entry per CDR3 protein. The sample holds a few hundred thousand distinct CDR3 sequences, around three fifths seen once. The rearrangement joins TRBV7-8 to TRBJ1-5; maybe TRBD1 (6 bases). The sequence came from a human donor with aplastic anemia. Source material: sorted CD4+, CD8+, or CD8+CD57+ T cells (not recorded which) from PBMCs. CDR3 DNA: TGTGCCAGCAGCAAGGGGGGGGTCAATCAGCCCCAGCATTTT. It specifies CASSKGGVNQPQHF.